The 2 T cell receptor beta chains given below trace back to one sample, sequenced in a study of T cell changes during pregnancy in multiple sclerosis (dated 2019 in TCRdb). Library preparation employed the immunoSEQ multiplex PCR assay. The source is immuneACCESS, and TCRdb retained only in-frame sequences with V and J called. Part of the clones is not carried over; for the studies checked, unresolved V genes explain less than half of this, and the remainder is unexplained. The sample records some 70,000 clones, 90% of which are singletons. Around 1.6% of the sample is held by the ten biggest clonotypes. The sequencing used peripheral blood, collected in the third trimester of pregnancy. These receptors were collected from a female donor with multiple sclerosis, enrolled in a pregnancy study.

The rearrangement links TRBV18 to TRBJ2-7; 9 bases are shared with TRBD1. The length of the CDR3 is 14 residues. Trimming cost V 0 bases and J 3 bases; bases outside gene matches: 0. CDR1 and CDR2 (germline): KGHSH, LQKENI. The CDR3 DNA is TGTGCCAGCTCACCACCGGGACAGGGCTACGAGCAGTACTTC. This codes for CASSPPGQGYEQYF.

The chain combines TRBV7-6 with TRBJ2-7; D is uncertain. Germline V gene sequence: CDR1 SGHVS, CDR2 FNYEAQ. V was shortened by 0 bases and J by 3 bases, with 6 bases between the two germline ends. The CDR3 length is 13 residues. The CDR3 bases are TGTGCCAGCAGCTTAGCCCCCATCTACGAGCAGTACTTC. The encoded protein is CASSLAPIYEQYF. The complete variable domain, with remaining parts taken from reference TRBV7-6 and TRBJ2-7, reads GAGVSQSPRYKVTKRGQDVALRCDPISGHVSLYWYRQALGQGPEFLTYFNYEAQQDKSGLPNDRFSAERPEGSISTLTIQRTEQRDSAMYRCASSLAPIYEQYFGPGTRLTVT.